What follows are 20 T cell receptor beta chains derived from one specimen sequenced in a study of T cell changes during pregnancy in multiple sclerosis. Sequencing used immunoSEQ multiplex PCR; TCRdb keeps in-frame clones, though not all of them. Seen here are 58,000 or so clones, approximately 90% observed once, and the top ten hold around 2.5%. Sample: peripheral blood, taken in the first trimester of pregnancy. All receptors derive from a female donor with multiple sclerosis, enrolled in a pregnancy study.

The gene calls are TRBV27 and TRBJ2-7; D remains unclear. Trimming cost V 4 bases and J 6 bases, with 13 bases left between them. The CDR3 is 13 residues long. Germline V lookup: CDR1 MNHEY, CDR2 SMNVEV (reference sequence). CDR3 region: CASSSLEVSEQYF. DNA for the CDR3: TGTGCCAGCAGTTCCCTAGAAGTCTCCGAGCAGTACTTC.

The V gene is TRBV19, the J gene TRBJ2-1; TRBD2 matches 7 bases. The germline CDR1 and CDR2 sequences are LNHDA and SQIVND (reference sequence). The CDR3 loop spans 13 amino acids. The junction had 4 bases not matched to a gene; V was cut back by 9 bases and J by 2 bases. The CDR3 here is CASGGSAYNEQFF. The CDR3 nucleotides are TGTGCCAGCGGCGGGAGTGCCTACAATGAGCAGTTCTTC.

DNA of the CDR3: TGTGCCAGCAGCCCGGACAATCAAGAGACCCAGTACTTC. As protein: CASSPDNQETQYF. The chain couples TRBV7-2 to TRBJ2-5, with D possibly being TRBD1 (5 bases). This CDR3 has 13 amino acids. Germline assignment: CDR1 SGHTA and CDR2 FQGNSA. The V gene lost 5 bases and the J gene lost 2 bases, with 9 bases spanning the gap.

This clone was observed a handful of times. V gene TRBV5-1 combines with J gene TRBJ2-1, with a possible D match to TRBD2 (7 bases). V was cut by 6 bases and J by 8 bases, with 27 bases left in between. The germline V gene has CDR1 SGHRS and CDR2 YFSETQ. The CDR3 is made up of 17 amino acids. The CDR3 DNA sequence: TGCGCCAGCACGGGGAAGGGGGAGGGCCGGGGTGGTGATGAGCAGTTCTTC. It translates to CASTGKGEGRGGDEQFF.

V usage is TRBV6-5 and J usage is TRBJ1-5, with TRBD1 matching 8 bases. Germline V CDR1 and CDR2: MNHEY, SVGAGI. This CDR3 is built from 16 residues. The J segment lost 0 bases and the V segment lost 4 bases, leaving 5 bases of the junction unmatched. CDR3 sequence reads: CASSSTGGYSNQPQHF. The CDR3 DNA follows: TGTGCCAGCAGTTCTACAGGGGGATATAGCAATCAGCCCCAGCATTTT.

This rearrangement joins TRBV5-6 to TRBJ1-1; 10 bases are a match to TRBD1. V shed 4 bases, J shed 6 bases, and the junction held 9 bases outside the gene matches. This CDR3 comprises 15 residues. CDR1 SGHDT and CDR2 YYEEEE come from the germline V gene. The CDR3 protein is CASSPFDRGLAEAFF. CDR3 DNA: TGTGCCAGCAGCCCGTTCGACAGGGGGCTAGCTGAAGCTTTCTTT. Full variable domain (rest looked up from reference TRBV5-6 and TRBJ1-1): DAGVTQSPTHLIKTRGQQVTLRCSPKSGHDTVSWYQQALGQGPQFIFQYYEEEERQRGNFPDRFSGHQFPNYSSELNVNALLLGDSALYLCASSPFDRGLAEAFFGQGTRLTVV.

This clone occurred a few times. The chain combines TRBV4-3 with TRBJ1-3, with D hard to call. The CDR3 extends over 16 amino acids. Germline assignment: CDR1 LGHNA and CDR2 YSLEER. V lost 0 bases and J 1 base, leaving 10 bases between the germline ends. The CDR3 coding sequence is TGCGCCAGCAGCCAAGAAACCCCGGTTTCTGGAAACACCATATATTTT. It encodes CASSQETPVSGNTIYF.

The gene calls are TRBV27 and TRBJ1-2, with 7 bases that match TRBD1. V shed 5 bases and J 8 bases; nucleotides not matched to a gene: 8. This CDR3 has 13 residues. Germline lookup yields CDR1 MNHEY and CDR2 SMNVEV (reference sequence). CDR3 in DNA: TGTGCCAGCAGTAGACAGGGTGTTGTGGGCTACACCTTC. Its protein is CASSRQGVVGYTF.

This clone is medium-sized (0.01 to 0.1%) within its sample. The chain uses TRBV7-6 and TRBJ2-1; 10 bases map to TRBD2. The CDR3 spans 15 residues. Germline CDR1 reads SGHVS; CDR2 reads FNYEAQ. V lost 5 bases and J lost 8; bases outside the gene matches: 9. The CDR3 DNA reads TGTGCCAGCAGCCCCCGGGCTAGCGGGAGTGATGAGCAGTTCTTC. It codes for CASSPRASGSDEQFF.

The chain uses TRBV7-2 and TRBJ2-7; maybe TRBD2 (5 bases). The V end lost 1 base, the J end lost 4 bases, and 14 bases lay between the germline ends. The CDR3 extends over 15 amino acids. The germline CDR1 and CDR2 sequences are SGHTA and FQGNSA. In DNA form, the CDR3 reads TGTGCCAGCAGCTTAGTACTAGGCGCAGGATACGAGCAGTACTTC. Translated, it gives CASSLVLGAGYEQYF.

This chain connects TRBV9 to TRBJ2-7; D uncertain. V was shortened by 4 bases and J by 6 bases, with 14 bases between the two germline ends. This CDR3 region has 13 residues. Per the germline V gene, CDR1 is SGDLS and CDR2 is YYNGEE. The CDR3 spells CASSLGLSGEQYF. The CDR3 bases are TGTGCCAGCAGCTTGGGCCTATCAGGCGAGCAGTACTTC.

The sample holds one count of this clone. V is TRBV28 and J is TRBJ2-1; 8 bases are shared with TRBD2. The CDR3 is 16 amino acids. V lost 6 bases and J lost 7; bases outside the gene matches: 14. Per germline, CDR1 MDHEN and CDR2 SYDVKM. The CDR3 sequence: CASRPATGRARNEQFF. For the CDR3, the DNA is TGTGCCAGCAGGCCCGCCACCGGGAGGGCCCGGAATGAGCAGTTCTTC.

This rearrangement joins TRBV30 to TRBJ2-7, with 9 bases aligning to TRBD2. The length of the CDR3 is 13 residues. V lost 5 bases, J lost 1 base, and 3 bases stayed unmatched. In germline, CDR1 is GTSNPN, CDR2 SVGIG (reference sequence). This CDR3 is CAWGGRVSYEQYF. DNA of the CDR3: TGTGCCTGGGGCGGGAGGGTATCCTACGAGCAGTACTTC. The variable domain in full, completed from reference TRBV30 and TRBJ2-7, reads SQTIHQWPATLVQPVGSPLSLECTVEGTSNPNLYWYRQAAGRGLQLLFYSVGIGQISSEVPQNLSASRPQDRQFILSSKKLLLSDSGFYLCAWGGRVSYEQYFGPGTRLTVT.

This chain links TRBV7-9 with TRBJ2-5, with 11 bases that match TRBD2. The J call could be wrong; TRBJ2-7 is a better fit for the DNA end. Per the germline V gene, CDR1 is SEHNR and CDR2 is FQNEAQ (reference sequence). The CDR3 has 18 residues. CDR3 in amino acids: CASTSLAGGPTEPYEQYF. The CDR3 coding sequence is TGTGCCAGCACTTCGCTAGCGGGAGGCCCTACTGAACCATACGAGCAGTACTTC.

CDR3 protein: CASSPLLPGQGINEQFF. In nucleotides, the CDR3 is TGTGCCAGCAGCCCGCTTCTTCCGGGACAGGGGATAAATGAGCAGTTCTTC. The rearrangement uses TRBV9 and TRBJ2-1, with TRBD1 matching over 10 bases. Germline loops: CDR1 SGDLS, CDR2 YYNGEE. Trimming cost V 4 bases and J 7 bases; bases outside gene matches: 14. This CDR3 spans 17 amino acids.

This clone was seen just once. The chain combines TRBV11-3 with TRBJ2-1, with 9 bases identical to TRBD2. CDR1 is SGHNT and CDR2 is YENEEA in the germline V gene. V trimming: 1 base; J trimming: 2 bases; junction bases outside the gene matches: 9. The CDR3 spans 18 residues. Written as DNA, the CDR3 is TGTGCCAGCAGCTTAGGCGGGGGGGAGAGCCGACCCTACAATGAGCAGTTCTTC. The encoded protein is CASSLGGGESRPYNEQFF.

The J gene is TRBJ1-1, the V gene TRBV28, with D perhaps TRBD1 (6 bases). Germline loops: CDR1 MDHEN, CDR2 SYDVKM. The V and J ends lost 4 bases and 5 bases respectively, with 23 bases between them. The CDR3 is 17 residues long. The CDR3 here is CASSSTPGTLPETEAFF. In nucleotides, the CDR3 is TGTGCCAGCAGTTCCACCCCCGGGACACTCCCGGAGACTGAAGCTTTCTTT. The full variable domain, with the rest looked up from reference TRBV28 and TRBJ1-1, is DVKVTQSSRYLVKRTGEKVFLECVQDMDHENMFWYRQDPGLGLRLIYFSYDVKMKEKGDIPEGYSVSREKKERFSLILESASTNQTSMYLCASSSTPGTLPETEAFFGQGTRLTVV.

This chain uses TRBV29-1 with TRBJ1-2; the D gene is possibly TRBD1 (5 bases). The V and J ends lost 4 bases and 6 bases respectively, with 18 bases between them. The CDR3 runs to 14 residues. Germline V lookup: CDR1 SQVTM, CDR2 ANQGSEA. The CDR3 reads CSVGNQGKLNGYTF. CDR3 nucleotide sequence: TGCAGCGTTGGAAATCAGGGAAAATTAAATGGCTACACCTTC.

The rearrangement uses TRBV7-2 and TRBJ1-1, with D unresolved. The CDR3 is made up of 13 amino acids. CDR1 is SGHTA and CDR2 is FQGNSA in the germline V gene. V gave up 5 bases and J gave up 8 bases, with 15 bases separating them. The CDR3 protein is CASSPRRPSEAFF. The CDR3 DNA reads as TGTGCCAGCAGCCCCCGGCGACCTAGCGAAGCTTTCTTT.

The chain recombines TRBV2 with TRBJ2-1; possibly TRBD2 for D (5 bases). There are 16 residues in the CDR3. Trimming took off 7 bases at V and 3 bases at J, with 19 bases between the two ends. CDR1 is SNHLY and CDR2 is FYNNEI in the germline V gene. CDR3 nucleotides: TGTGCCAGCAAAGGAGGACTTCAGCTCCACTACAATGAGCAGTTCTTC. Its protein product is CASKGGLQLHYNEQFF.